The 16 T cell receptor beta chains presented below share a single source sample, sequenced in a study of post-analysis software for immune sequencing data. Study-wide points: Among several TRBV segments more frequent in patients than controls were TRBV5-6, TRBV5-1 and TRBV20-1.

The antigens for these receptors are not known. Carried by the TCR beta cDNA libraries were unique molecular identifiers. One entry per CDR3 protein, called by TCRdb with MiXCR from the PCR reads. Here the sample spans about 200,000 distinct CDR3 sequences, approximately 28% being singletons. What was sequenced was blood. The receptors were gathered from a girl younger than 18 with multiple sclerosis.

This clonotype was seen only a few times. The chain joins TRBV7-9 to TRBJ2-7; 9 positions agree with TRBD2. With V trimmed by 5 bases and J by 1 base, 9 bases remained unmatched. This CDR3 spans 16 amino acids. The germline gives CDR1 SEHNR, CDR2 FQNEAQ (reference sequence). The CDR3 sequence: CASSAPSTSGSYEQYF. The CDR3 coding sequence is TGTGCCAGCAGCGCACCGTCGACTAGCGGATCCTACGAGCAGTACTTC.

The CDR3 loop reads CASSLMTGISEAFF. The CDR3 DNA is TGTGCCAGCAGTTTGATGACAGGGATCTCTGAAGCTTTCTTT. The chain couples TRBV28 to TRBJ1-1, with TRBD1 matching over 7 bases. The ends lost 3 bases at V and 6 bases at J; junction bases unmatched: 7. The CDR3 consists of 14 residues. Germline V CDR1 and CDR2: MDHEN, SYDVKM.

This clonotype appeared many times. V and J are TRBV7-2 and TRBJ2-7; TRBD1 matches 9 bases. Losses at the gene ends were 5 bases for V and 1 base for J; bases not matched to a gene: 9. This CDR3 has 16 residues. CDR1 and CDR2 from the germline V gene are SGHTA and FQGNSA. CDR3 sequence: CASSRDGTGISYEQYF. DNA for the CDR3: TGTGCCAGCAGCCGGGACGGGACAGGGATATCCTACGAGCAGTACTTC.

In its sample, this clonotype was seen many times. The V and J genes are TRBV20-1 and TRBJ1-2; 10 nucleotides match TRBD1. This CDR3 contains 17 residues. The trim removed 3 bases at V and 1 base at J, leaving 11 bases unmatched. CDR1 is DFQATT and CDR2 is SNEGSKA in the germline V gene (reference sequence). The CDR3 spells CSASVLTGGTLNYGYTF. CDR3 bases: TGCAGTGCTAGCGTCTTGACAGGGGGCACGCTTAACTATGGCTACACCTTC.

The rearrangement joins TRBV6-1 to TRBJ2-7; D unresolved. Looked up from germline, CDR1 is MNHNS and CDR2 is SASEGT. With 10 bases removed from V and 0 bases from J, the gap between germline ends came to 13 bases. The CDR3 length is 13 residues. The CDR3 DNA sequence: TGTGCCATTACGGATCTTAACTCCTACGAGCAGTACTTC. It specifies CAITDLNSYEQYF.

V and J are TRBV4-1 and TRBJ2-1; D possibly corresponds to TRBD1 (6 bases). The CDR3 is made up of 16 amino acids. The V gene lost 0 bases and the J gene lost 5 bases, with 14 bases spanning the gap. Germline CDR1 is MGHRA and CDR2 is YSYEKL. Written as DNA, the CDR3 is TGCGCCAGCAGCCAAGATGTGGGGGCCGTCAACAATGAGCAGTTCTTC. Its protein is CASSQDVGAVNNEQFF.

Concerning this clonotype itself: A much larger clone sits a single nucleotide away, making a read error possible. The chain joins TRBV5-1 to TRBJ2-1, with 9 nucleotides matching TRBD1. The CDR3 consists of 13 residues. CDR1 is SGHRS, CDR2 YFSETQ, per germline. The CDR3 here is CAGSRGQGTEQFF. CDR3 coding DNA: TGCGCCGGCAGCAGAGGACAGGGGACTGAGCAGTTCTTC. The whole variable domain, remainder taken from reference TRBV5-1 and TRBJ2-1, is KAGVTQTPRYLIKTRGQQVTLSCSPISGHRSVSWYQQTPGQGLQFLFEYFSETQRNKGNFPGRFSGRQFSNSRSEMNVSTLELGDSALYLCAGSRGQGTEQFFGPGTRLTVL.

The chain links TRBV15 to TRBJ2-1, with 12 bases matching TRBD2. V shed 7 bases and J 6 bases; nucleotides not matched to a gene: 1. CDR1 and CDR2 (germline): LNHNV, YYDKDF (reference sequence). This CDR3 has 13 amino acids. DNA of the CDR3: TGTGCCACCAAGGGACTAGCGGGCAATGAGCAGTTCTTC. Amino acids: CATKGLAGNEQFF.

Comment on this clonotype: The final CDR3 position lacks the conserved phenylalanine or tryptophan, pointing to a likely read error. The limits of the CDR3 on the DNA are not certain, so only TCRdb's listed CDR3 is given. The chain joins TRBV12-3 or TRBV12-4 to TRBJ2-1; TRBD2, as called in the table, went unchecked against the DNA. From its first to its last residue, the CDR3 has 13 amino acids. The CDR3 loop reads CASSFKGRYTFGS.

In its sample, this clonotype was seen many times. V and J are TRBV10-3 and TRBJ2-1, with D possibly TRBD2 on 6 matching bases. CDR1 is ENHRY, CDR2 SYGVKD, per germline. Deletions cut 4 bases from V and 4 bases from J, with 14 bases between. The CDR3 sequence is 15 residues long. CDR3 sequence reads: CAISALAAEYNEQFF. CDR3 DNA sequence: TGTGCCATCAGTGCTTTAGCGGCAGAATACAATGAGCAGTTCTTC.

The V and J genes are TRBV30 and TRBJ2-1, with D perhaps matching TRBD1 or TRBD2 (5 bases each). V was pared by 0 bases and J by 8 bases, with 20 bases between. CDR3 length: 16 residues. Germline V CDR1 and CDR2: GTSNPN, SVGIG (reference sequence). The CDR3 loop reads CAWSVRGGARMDEQFF. In nucleotides, the CDR3 is TGTGCCTGGAGTGTACGGGGCGGCGCGAGAATGGATGAGCAGTTCTTC.

This clonotype was seen more than once but under ten times. This sequence joins TRBV11-3 and TRBJ2-2, with D uncertain. Trimming removed 5 bases from V and 8 bases from J, with 12 bases in between. This CDR3 contains 13 residues. The germline V gene has CDR1 SGHNT and CDR2 YENEEA. CDR3 protein: CASSRGLMGELFF. The CDR3 bases are TGTGCCAGCAGCCGTGGGCTGATGGGGGAGCTGTTTTTT.

This clonotype was found many times. The chain couples TRBV6-5 to TRBJ1-5, with D maybe TRBD1 (5 bases). Germline V gene lookup returns CDR1 MNHEY and CDR2 SVGAGI. The CDR3 contains 15 residues. With 2 bases removed from V and 7 bases from J, the gap between germline ends came to 15 bases. The CDR3 loop is CASSYMSGKGQPQHF. The CDR3, as DNA: TGTGCCAGCAGTTACATGTCTGGGAAGGGGCAGCCCCAGCATTTT.

The chain links TRBV12-3 or TRBV12-4 to TRBJ1-1; a possible D gene is TRBD1 (5 bases). The CDR3 covers 11 residues. V was pared by 5 bases and J by 12 bases, with 13 bases between. The CDR3 DNA reads as TGTGCCAGCAGTCAGGGATCTGTGACTTTCTTT. As protein: CASSQGSVTFF.

This clonotype was counted many times. The chain uses TRBV18 and TRBJ2-3; 14 bases align to TRBD2. After removal of 6 bases from V and 5 bases from J, the junction contained 7 bases not matched to a gene. The length of the CDR3 is 16 residues. CDR1 and CDR2 from the germline V gene are KGHSH and LQKENI. DNA for the CDR3: TGTGCCAGCTCCCCTGGACTAGCGGGGGGCAAAGATACGCAGTATTTT. Protein: CASSPGLAGGKDTQYF. Drawing the rest from reference TRBV18 and TRBJ2-3, the complete variable domain is NAGVMQNPRHLVRRRGQEARLRCSPMKGHSHVYWYRQLPEEGLKFMVYLQKENIIDESGMPKERFSAEFPKEGPSILRIQQVVRGDSAAYFCASSPGLAGGKDTQYFGPGTRLTVL.

The chain employs TRBV7-9 and TRBJ1-2; maybe TRBD1 (6 bases). This CDR3 contains 16 residues. Deletions cut 3 bases from V and 0 bases from J, with 14 bases between. CDR1 is SEHNR, CDR2 FQNEAQ, per germline (reference sequence). DNA of the CDR3: TGTGCCAGCAGCTTTATAGGGACATCTTCTAACTATGGCTACACCTTC. Encoded protein: CASSFIGTSSNYGYTF.